One TCR beta chain is described in this entry. Its antigen remains unknown. This CDR3 comprises 19 residues. With 5 bases clipped from V and 0 bases from J, the junction kept 13 bases outside the gene matches. Looked up from germline, CDR1 is SEHNR and CDR2 is FQNEAQ (reference sequence). This sample was included in a study of vaccination and CD4 T cells after COVID-19. For the study at large: Control wells got either CEFX epitopes, HIV-1 Nef peptides, or no peptide at all. Regarding the study as a whole: Clonotypes reactive to SARS-CoV-2 had a median that went up from 21 to 38, but not significantly.

Stated time point: late sampling 161 to 241 days after vaccination in three convalescent patients. The treatment was: roughly 11-day PBMC culture with coronavirus spike peptide pools or control peptides (ViraFEST assay). TCR sequencing followed the expansion of antigen-specific T cells with peptide pools in ViraFEST. Negative selection separated CD4+ T cells from 10-day cultures. Cultured CD4+ T cells had their DNA profiled by the Oncomine TCR Beta short-read assay. TCRdb reprocessed the PCR reads via MiXCR and lists one record per CDR3 protein. The repertoire holds over 20,000 distinct CDR3 sequences, with around a third as singletons.

This clonotype was sampled from a human donor who had recovered from COVID-19. The sample was CD4+ T cells from blood, cultured in vitro, taken about 7 months after SARS-CoV-2 vaccination. This chain joins TRBV7-9 and TRBJ2-5; 12 nucleotides match TRBD2. Here the CDR3 reads CASSLRLAGERRYQETQYF. Here the CDR3 DNA reads TGTGCCAGCAGCCTGAGACTAGCGGGAGAAAGGAGGTACCAAGAGACCCAGTACTTC.